A single sample is the source of the 10 T cell receptor beta chains below, sequenced in a study of regulatory T cells in long-lasting Graves disease. Time point noted: newly diagnosed GD, antithyroid drugs for less than 3 months. The TCR library used RNA extracted from PBMCs. Library construction for TCR beta used iRepertoire HTBI primers and Arm-PCR of CDR3 regions. TCRdb re-analysed the multiplex PCR reads in MiXCR, keeping a single row per CDR3 protein. The sample carries a few hundred thousand distinct CDR3 sequences, 20% recorded once. This specimen was peripheral blood mononuclear cells (PBMCs), taken at new diagnosis, from a patient treated with antithyroid drugs. The origin of the receptors is a female donor with Graves disease.

In DNA, the CDR3 is TGTGCCAGCAGTCCAAGGCTGGGGAACACTGAAGCTTTCTTT. Amino acids: CASSPRLGNTEAFF. The rearrangement links TRBV27 to TRBJ1-1; D unresolved. Germline CDR1 MNHEY, CDR2 SMNVEV (reference sequence). The germline V and J ends were trimmed by 5 bases and 1 base, with 11 bases remaining between them. The CDR3 has 14 amino acids.

Remarks on this clonotype: This may come from a read error, since a much larger clone is one base off. The chain couples TRBV7-2 to TRBJ2-5; D is possibly TRBD1 (5 bases). The V gene's germline CDR1 is SGHTA and CDR2 FQGNSA. The CDR3 extends over 14 amino acids. CDR3 residues: CVSSLRRGSETQYF. In nucleotides, the CDR3 is TGTGTCAGCAGCTTACGAAGGGGAAGTGAGACCCAGTACTTC. Based on the CDR3 plus reference TRBV7-2 and TRBJ2-5, the full variable domain is GAGVSQSPSNKVTEKGKDVELRCDPISGHTALYWYRQSLGQGLEFLIYFQGNSAPDKSGLPSDRFSAERTGGSVSTLTIQRTQQEDSAVYLCVSSLRRGSETQYFGPGTRLLVL.

This clonotype was observed many times. This rearrangement joins TRBV30 to TRBJ1-5; D unresolved. The CDR3 has 12 residues. V was shortened by 2 bases and J by 7 bases, with 9 bases between the two germline ends. Germline CDR1 and CDR2: GTSNPN and SVGIG (reference sequence). CDR3 in DNA: TGTGCCTGGAGTTACTTCGGCCAGCCCCAGCATTTT. Encoded protein: CAWSYFGQPQHF.

Ten or more counts support this clonotype. This CDR3 is CASSPGPPAAYEQYF. In DNA form, the CDR3 reads TGTGCCAGCAGTCCGGGTCCTCCCGCCGCCTACGAGCAGTACTTC. This chain links TRBV6-1 with TRBJ2-7, with D unclear. The CDR3 covers 15 residues. Germline V lookup: CDR1 MNHNS, CDR2 SASEGT. V lost 5 bases to trimming and J lost 2 bases, with 16 bases between them.

This clonotype was detected ten times or more. This chain connects TRBV19 to TRBJ2-7, with D possibly being TRBD2 (6 bases). Germline CDR1 and CDR2: LNHDA and SQIVND (reference sequence). V was trimmed by 3 bases and J by 2 bases, leaving 11 bases between them. The CDR3 contains 14 residues. The CDR3: CASSIWAGPYEQYF. In nucleotides, the CDR3 is TGTGCCAGTAGTATCTGGGCGGGACCCTACGAGCAGTACTTC.

This clonotype was recorded only once. V gene TRBV2 combines with J gene TRBJ2-1; TRBD2 matches at 10 bases. Germline assignment: CDR1 SNHLY and CDR2 FYNNEI. V lost 3 bases and J lost 12; bases outside the gene matches: 11. The length of the CDR3 is 15 residues. The CDR3 bases are TGTGCCAGCAGTGATGATACTAGCGGGACTAAAGGGCAGTTCTTC. This encodes CASSDDTSGTKGQFF.

At least ten counts were recorded for this clonotype. The CDR3 end shows no conserved phenylalanine or tryptophan, and so a read error is likely. V and J are TRBV2 and TRBJ1-1; D is possibly TRBD1 (6 bases). The CDR3 totals 12 residues. Trimming pared 6 bases from V and 2 bases from J, leaving 7 bases between. Germline assignment: CDR1 SNHLY and CDR2 FYNNEI. DNA of the CDR3: TGTGCCAGCAGACAGGGTAACACTGAAGCTTTCCTT. It codes for CASRQGNTEAFL.

V gene TRBV19 combines with J gene TRBJ1-5; tentative D call: TRBD1 (5 bases). V lost 4 bases and J 3 bases, leaving 7 bases between the germline ends. Looked up from germline, CDR1 is LNHDA and CDR2 is SQIVND (reference sequence). This CDR3 region has 13 residues. The CDR3 reads CASSRGVNQPQHF. As DNA, the CDR3 is TGTGCCAGTAGTAGGGGGGTCAATCAGCCCCAGCATTTT.

The CDR3 sequence is CASSYIGTSGANVLTF. In nucleotides, the CDR3 is TGCGCCAGCAGCTATATAGGGACCTCTGGGGCCAACGTCCTGACTTTC. The chain has TRBV5-1 and TRBJ2-6; perhaps D is TRBD1 or TRBD2 (5 bases each). CDR1 is SGHRS, CDR2 YFSETQ, per germline. Trimming took off 3 bases at V and 0 bases at J, with 10 bases between the two ends. CDR3 length: 16 residues.

There are many counts of this clonotype. The chain couples TRBV6-1 to TRBJ2-7; 14 bases map to TRBD2. This CDR3 contains 15 residues. Trimming removed 6 bases from V and 2 bases from J; junction bases left unmatched: 3. Germline-derived CDR1 and CDR2 are MNHNS and SASEGT. This CDR3 reads CASRTGLAGAYEQYF. The CDR3 DNA follows: TGTGCCAGCAGAACGGGACTAGCGGGGGCCTACGAGCAGTACTTC.